The present entry profiles one T cell receptor beta chain with its context. There is no known antigen for this receptor. Base qualities are not recorded, but no much larger clone differs from it by a single base. The donors were healthy, HIV-negative adults with no recently reported acute infections or vaccinations. Every donor was a Caucasian adult living in Nashville, Tennessee, USA. CD4+ T cells were enriched by magnetic negative selection, after which naive cells were positively selected on CD45RA and the negative fraction was taken as the memory subset. Blood was collected by leukapheresis, and PBMCs were isolated by Ficoll-Histopaque density gradient centrifugation and then cryopreserved in liquid nitrogen vapor phase. Analytical flow cytometry was used to check the purity and quantity of every magnetically sorted T cell population. Each sorted fraction had its genomic DNA isolated and then quantified by UV absorbance on a Nanodrop 2000c.

This record belongs to a study of shared clonotypes between healthy human individuals (dated by TCRdb to about 2020). About the investigation overall: A couple of women and three men aged 18 to 49 years were included in the cohort. For each donor, CD4 naive and CD4 memory were each run on three plates, CD8 naive on two plates, and CD8 memory on one plate. To estimate repertoire size and how much clonotype sharing occurs between individuals, the study deeply sequenced the blood TCR repertoires of roughly 5 healthy adults. To increase sequencing depth and limit assay-specific biases, different laboratories used diverse techniques to prepare libraries and sequence TCR repertoires. Each donor's leukapheresis produced roughly between roughly 0.9 and 9 billion PBMCs.

Using the deep immunoSEQ assay, TCR CDR3 regions were amplified from genomic DNA by multiplex PCR. Extracted genomic DNA from each cell subset was spread evenly across all wells of several immunoSEQ 96-well plates, with each plate serving as a replicate. For sorted subsets, roughly 200 ng genomic DNA, equal to 30,000 to 35,000 T cell genomes, was loaded into each replicate PCR. Purified libraries were quantified with a Qubit 3.0 fluorometer, sized on a Bioanalyzer 2100, and re-quantified with the KAPA Library Quantification kit. A separate single-read 150-cycle Illumina NextSeq 550 flow cell was used to sequence each immunoSEQ 96-well plate. The authors processed their data as follows. The immunoSEQ output contained only junctional sequences without quality scores, so filtering could not match that applied to full-length reads. Sequences were annotated with PyIR, a Python wrapper for IgBLAST v1.9, using IMGT germline references to assign V/J genes and CDR3. Reads were removed for weak V/J assignments (E-value above 1e-6), missing CDR3, stop codons, out-of-frame junctions, or ambiguous translated residues. V3J clonotypes were defined as sequences sharing an identical inferred V gene, J gene, and CDR3 amino acid sequence. Percentage overlap between repertoires was calculated by dividing the number of shared unique clonotypes by the size of the smaller repertoire. RTK rarefaction, the Chao1 estimator, and Recon v2.1 estimates of unobserved clonotypes were used to assess repertoire richness. Generation probabilities were computed with OLGA for all TCRbeta clonotypes obtained by the gDNA method from several donors. In its TCRdb copy, this immuneACCESS table keeps in-frame sequences only and misses some clones. Where compared with another copy, unresolved V genes explain less than half of these, and the others have no known cause. D and trimming were read from the DNA, whereas the V and J calls and clone size are those reported in that table. The table for this sample lists over a million clones; approximately 97% of them were counted only once. The ten largest clones add up to more than 0.9% of the sample.

Overall study results and their limits: Clonotypes shared by all four sorted-subset donors showed higher generation probabilities than non-shared clonotypes. Pairwise subsampling led to the expectation that sequencing depth would affect the degree of clonotype sharing among donors. Estimated clonotype richness was generally larger for naive than for memory subsets. Sampling was limited to blood, and TCR repertoires in tissue likely differ from TCR repertoires in blood. Incomplete sequencing was indicated by rarefaction of sorted-subset datasets, despite the large sequencing depth. Because the study included a small number of donors, the genetic and exposure-history diversity represented was limited. Sharing across a few donors was observed for around 5% of naive CD4, 3% to 3.5% of naive CD8, roughly 2.4% of memory CD4, and around 0.4% of memory CD8 clonotypes.

The CDR3 has 16 amino acids, counting the end cysteine and phenylalanine. Only the CDR3 DNA stays, 48 bases, in frame from base 1. In the germline V gene (reference sequence), CDR1 corresponds to SGHNT and CDR2 to YYREEE. At the junction V is shortened by 0 bases and J by 0 bases; bases outside the gene matches: 2. The chain is encoded by TRBV5-4 joined to TRBJ2-1, and 8 junction bases match TRBD2. The TCR sequence derives from a man younger than 40 in good health. The sample consisted of naive CD4+ T cells sorted from blood. The cell subset or site label on this specimen signifies: CD45RA+ positively selected. The CDR3 corresponds to CASSLELADSYNEQFF. The DNA is TGTGCCAGCAGCTTGGAACTAGCGGACTCCTACAATGAGCAGTTCTTC.